A selection of T cell receptor beta chains follows, all from one sample in a study of blood T cell repertoires in COVID-19. Repertoires were generated with immunoSEQ multiplex PCR, while TCRdb's copy carries only in-frame clones and drops some. The table has some 250,000 clones, 70% to 85% seen once. The sequencing sample was made of PBMCs or T cells enriched from blood (not recorded which). The receptors were sampled from a man in his forties who had recovered from COVID-19. Both conserved end residues are part of each CDR3. The order of the fields is J gene, D gene, clone size, V gene, CDR3 DNA, CDR3 protein. D genes are given only for firm matches. For some rows the clone size is stated as once, few or many, or as a class when expanded; others skip it.

>TRBJ1-1|.|.|TRBV5-4
TGTGCCAGCAGCTTGGAGTCAGGGGTACGGAACACTGAAGCTTTCTTT
CASSLESGVRNTEAFF
>TRBJ2-3|TRBD2|.|TRBV7-3
TGTGCCAGCAGTCTACTAGCGGGAGTGGGAGATACGCAGTATTTT
CASSLLAGVGDTQYF
>TRBJ2-1|.|.|TRBV6-1
TGTGCCAGCAGTGAAGCGCTTGGTGGGAGCAATGAGCAGTTCTTC
CASSEALGGSNEQFF
>TRBJ1-1|TRBD1|.|TRBV6-2/TRBV6-3
TGTGCCAGCAGTTACTCGATCGGGACAGGGGGTACTGAAGCTTTCTTT
CASSYSIGTGGTEAFF
>TRBJ1-6|TRBD1|.|TRBV9
TGTGCCAGCAGCGCGAGAGGACAGGCCTCGAGGAATTCACCCCTCCACTTT
CASSARGQASRNSPLHF
>TRBJ1-3|.|.|TRBV7-9
TGTGCCACCGGAGTTTACTCTGGAAACACCATATATTTT
CATGVYSGNTIYF
>TRBJ2-7|TRBD2|.|TRBV5-1
TGCGCCAGCAGCTTTATGACTAGCGGGAGCGAGCAGTACTTC
CASSFMTSGSEQYF
>TRBJ2-3|.|.|TRBV28
TGTGCCAGCAGTTTTCCGGGACAAGGCACAGATACGCAGTATTTT
CASSFPGQGTDTQYF
>TRBJ1-2|.|once|TRBV19
TGTGCCAGTAGCGTTGACATCTACTATGGCTACACCTTC
CASSVDIYYGYTF
>TRBJ2-3|TRBD2|.|TRBV29-1
TGCAGCGGGAAAGGGAGGGTCACAGATACGCAGTATTTT
CSGKGRVTDTQYF
>TRBJ2-7|.|.|TRBV7-2
TGTGCCAGCAGCAATGGACAGATCTACGAGCAGTACTTC
CASSNGQIYEQYF
>TRBJ2-7|TRBD1|.|TRBV9
TGTGCCAGCAGCGTCGGACAGGGGACCTACGAGCAGTACTTC
CASSVGQGTYEQYF
>TRBJ1-1|.|.|TRBV30
TGTGCCTGGATGACCCAAACAGGCACTGAAGCTTTCTTT
CAWMTQTGTEAFF
>TRBJ1-5|.|.|TRBV4-3
TGCGCCAGCAGCCAAGACGGGTTTAGCAATCAGCCCCAGCATTTT
CASSQDGFSNQPQHF
>TRBJ2-7|.|.|TRBV20-1
TGCAGTGCGAACAGGGACTACGAGCAGTACTTC
CSANRDYEQYF
>TRBJ2-1|.|.|TRBV4-2
TGTGCCAGCAGCCAAGATTACAGTCGAAACTACAATGAGCAGTTCTTC
CASSQDYSRNYNEQFF
>TRBJ1-4|.|.|TRBV6-5
TGTGCCAGCGGGTTGAACGGGGATGAAAAACTGTTTTTT
CASGLNGDEKLFF
>TRBJ2-3|TRBD2|.|TRBV9
TGTGCCAGCAGCGTAGACACTAGCGGGAGCGTTGGGACAGATACGCAGTATTTT
CASSVDTSGSVGTDTQYF
>TRBJ2-7|TRBD2|.|TRBV5-1
TGCGCCAGCAGCTTGGGACTAGCGGGAAAGGATCTTTCCTACGAGCAGTACTTC
CASSLGLAGKDLSYEQYF
>TRBJ1-4|TRBD1|.|TRBV7-8
TGTGCCAGCAGCTTAGTTGGACAGGGAAACGAAAAACTGTTTTTT
CASSLVGQGNEKLFF
>TRBJ1-3|.|.|TRBV9
TGTGCCAGCAGCGTCGCCCCCCTGAAGGGGACACCTGGAAACACCATATATTTT
CASSVAPLKGTPGNTIYF
>TRBJ1-1|.|once|TRBV7-3
TGTGCCAGCAGCCTACAGGAGAACACTGAAGCTTTCTTT
CASSLQENTEAFF
>TRBJ1-4|.|once|TRBV28
TGTGCCAGCAGTTTAGGCAGAAGAGCGGAAAAACTGTTTTTT
CASSLGRRAEKLFF
>TRBJ1-1|.|.|TRBV2
TGTGCCAGCAGGAGCTCCATGAACACTGAAGCTTTCTTT
CASRSSMNTEAFF
>TRBJ1-2|TRBD1|.|TRBV6-1
TGTGCCAGCAGTGAAGCCTACGGACAGGGGACTTATGGCTACACCTTC
CASSEAYGQGTYGYTF
>TRBJ1-6|.|.|TRBV6-5
TGTGCCACTAAGCACCTACAGGTGGACAATTCACCCCTCCACTTT
CATKHLQVDNSPLHF
>TRBJ2-1|.|.|TRBV2
TGTGCCAGCAAGGAGGAACTATACAATGAGCAGTTCTTC
CASKEELYNEQFF
>TRBJ2-7|.|.|TRBV29-1
TGCAGCGTCTCGTCTAGCGCTGCATTCTACGAGCAGTACTTC
CSVSSSAAFYEQYF
>TRBJ2-2|.|.|TRBV7-2
TGTGCCAGCAGCTTAGCCCGGAGGCCGCCCGCCGGGGAGCTGTTTTTT
CASSLARRPPAGELFF
>TRBJ2-1|TRBD2|few|TRBV2
TGTGCCACCGGACTAGATCTTTGGGAGCAGTTCTTC
CATGLDLWEQFF
>TRBJ2-7|TRBD2|once|TRBV27
TGTGCCAGCAGTGCGGTAGCGGGGAACTACGAGCAGTACTTC
CASSAVAGNYEQYF
>TRBJ2-3|.|few|TRBV18
TGTGCCAGCTCACCCGATCGGAGGGGAACGCAGTATTTT
CASSPDRRGTQYF
>TRBJ2-1|.|.|TRBV2
TGTGCCAGCAGTGAGCGGGAAGGGAGCTACAATGAGCAGTTCTTC
CASSEREGSYNEQFF
>TRBJ1-5|.|.|TRBV28
TGTGCCAGCCGGGAGGCCACAGGGAACAATCAGCCCCAGCATTTT
CASREATGNNQPQHF
>TRBJ1-6|.|.|TRBV10-2
TGCGCCAGCAAGGAACAGTGGGATTCACCCCTCCACTTT
CASKEQWDSPLHF
>TRBJ2-1|.|.|TRBV6-5
TGTGCCAGCAGTTACGACTGGCGGGGCAATGAGCAGTTCTTC
CASSYDWRGNEQFF
>TRBJ1-2|TRBD1|.|TRBV5-8
TGTGCCAGCAGCTTGGCAGGGGGCAACTATGGCTACACCTTC
CASSLAGGNYGYTF
>TRBJ1-4|.|.|TRBV19
TGTGCCAGTAACTCCGCCGGTGAAAAACTGTTTTTT
CASNSAGEKLFF
>TRBJ2-7|.|few|TRBV7-2
TGTGCCAGCAGCTTAAGCAGGGATTACTACGAGCAGTACTTC
CASSLSRDYYEQYF
>TRBJ1-1|.|.|TRBV18
TGTGCCAGCTCACCGGGGGGGAATGAAGCTTTCTTT
CASSPGGNEAFF
>TRBJ1-1|.|.|TRBV28
TGTGCCAGCAGCCCGCCCCCCCGGTCTGTAACTGAAGCTTTCTTT
CASSPPPRSVTEAFF
>TRBJ2-3|TRBD1|.|TRBV7-9
TGTGCCAGCAGCCAATACGGAGGGGGACAGGGGCGAAATACGCAGTATTTT
CASSQYGGGQGRNTQYF
>TRBJ2-7|.|.|TRBV20-1
TGCAGTGCTGCTAACTACGAGCAGTACTTC
CSAANYEQYF
>TRBJ1-1|.|.|TRBV10-3
TGTGCCATCAGGCTGGGGGCCCCGAACACTGAAGCTTTCTTT
CAIRLGAPNTEAFF
>TRBJ1-2|TRBD1|.|TRBV7-9
TGTGCCAGCAGCCTTGCGGACAGGGGGCATGGCTACACCTTC
CASSLADRGHGYTF
>TRBJ1-2|TRBD1|.|TRBV28
TGTGCCAGCAGTCTAGAGACAGGGCGAGGGGGCTACACCTTC
CASSLETGRGGYTF
>TRBJ2-1|TRBD2|.|TRBV28
TGTGCCAGCAGTCAATCACTAGCGGGACAGTTCTTC
CASSQSLAGQFF
>TRBJ1-5|.|.|TRBV2
TGTGCCAGCAAGACGAGGGACAACTACCAGCCCCAGCATTTT
CASKTRDNYQPQHF
>TRBJ1-1|TRBD1|.|TRBV5-1
TGCGCCAGCAGCTTGGAAGGGACAGGGGGCACTGAAGCTTTCTTT
CASSLEGTGGTEAFF
>TRBJ2-7|.|.|TRBV7-6
TGTGCCAGCAGCCGTGGGGCCGGGACTTCTCCCTACGAGCAGTACTTC
CASSRGAGTSPYEQYF
>TRBJ1-1|.|.|TRBV30
TGTGCCTGGAGTCTTATGGGGGCGCGAGCTTTCTTT
CAWSLMGARAFF
>TRBJ2-5|TRBD2|.|TRBV7-2
TGTGCCAGCAGCTTCTGGGCGGGGGAAGAGACCCAGTACTTC
CASSFWAGEETQYF
>TRBJ2-3|TRBD2|few|TRBV28
TGTGCCAGCAGTGGGTCTAGCGGGGTCAGCACAGATACGCAGTATTTT
CASSGSSGVSTDTQYF
>TRBJ2-3|.|once|TRBV6-5
TGTGCCAGCAGTCCGGGGTACCCGGGCCATACGCAGTATTTT
CASSPGYPGHTQYF
>TRBJ1-1|.|few|TRBV5-1
TGCGCCAGCAGCTTGGGACAGATTATGAACACTGAAGCTTTCTTT
CASSLGQIMNTEAFF